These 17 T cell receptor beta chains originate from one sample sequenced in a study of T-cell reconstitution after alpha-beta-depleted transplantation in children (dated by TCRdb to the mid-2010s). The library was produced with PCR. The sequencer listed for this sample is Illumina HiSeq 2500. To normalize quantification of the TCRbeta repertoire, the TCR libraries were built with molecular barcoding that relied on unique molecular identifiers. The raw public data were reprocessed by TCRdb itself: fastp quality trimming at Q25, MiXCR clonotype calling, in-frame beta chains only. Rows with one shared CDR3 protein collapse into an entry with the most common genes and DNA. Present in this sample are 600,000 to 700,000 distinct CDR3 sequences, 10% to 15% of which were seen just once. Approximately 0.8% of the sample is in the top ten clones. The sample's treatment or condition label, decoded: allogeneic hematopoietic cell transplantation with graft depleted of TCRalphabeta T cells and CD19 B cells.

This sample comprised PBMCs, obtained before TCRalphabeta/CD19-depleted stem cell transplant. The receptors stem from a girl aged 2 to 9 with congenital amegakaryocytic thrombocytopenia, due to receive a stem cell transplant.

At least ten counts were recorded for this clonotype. This chain's CDR3 is CASSYRGQGTDTQYF. The CDR3 DNA sequence: TGTGCCAGCAGCTACCGGGGACAGGGGACAGATACGCAGTATTTT. The J gene is TRBJ2-3, the V gene TRBV12-3 or TRBV12-4; TRBD1 matches at 10 bases. V shed 6 bases and J 3 bases; nucleotides not matched to a gene: 6. This CDR3 spans 15 amino acids.

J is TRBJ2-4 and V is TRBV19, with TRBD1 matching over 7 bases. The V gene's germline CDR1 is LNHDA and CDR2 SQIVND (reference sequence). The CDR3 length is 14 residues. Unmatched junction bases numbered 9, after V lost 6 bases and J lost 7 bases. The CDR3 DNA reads TGTGCCAGTAGGACTCGACAGGGTGGTAACATTCAGTACTTC. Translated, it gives CASRTRQGGNIQYF.

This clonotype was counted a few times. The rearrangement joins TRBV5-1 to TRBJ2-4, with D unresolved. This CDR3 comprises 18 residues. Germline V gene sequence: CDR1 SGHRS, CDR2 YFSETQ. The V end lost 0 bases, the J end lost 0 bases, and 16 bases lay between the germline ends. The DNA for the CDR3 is TGCGCCAGCAGCTTGGACAGTACGGCCCAGCTAGCCAAAAACATTCAGTACTTC. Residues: CASSLDSTAQLAKNIQYF. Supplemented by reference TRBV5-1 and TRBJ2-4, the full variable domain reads KAGVTQTPRYLIKTRGQQVTLSCSPISGHRSVSWYQQTPGQGLQFLFEYFSETQRNKGNFPGRFSGRQFSNSRSEMNVSTLELGDSALYLCASSLDSTAQLAKNIQYFGAGTRLSVL.

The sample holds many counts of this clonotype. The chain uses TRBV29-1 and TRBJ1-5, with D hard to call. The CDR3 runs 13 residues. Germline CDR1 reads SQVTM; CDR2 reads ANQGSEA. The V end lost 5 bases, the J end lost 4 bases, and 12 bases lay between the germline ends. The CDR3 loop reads CSVLLGGNQPQHF. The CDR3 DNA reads TGCAGCGTTCTCCTGGGTGGGAATCAGCCCCAGCATTTT. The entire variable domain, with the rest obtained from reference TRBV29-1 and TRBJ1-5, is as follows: SAVISQKPSRDICQRGTSLTIQCQVDSQVTMMFWYRQQPGQSLTLIATANQGSEATYESGFVIDKFPISRPNLTFSTLTVSNMSPEDSSIYLCSVLLGGNQPQHFGDGTRLSIL.

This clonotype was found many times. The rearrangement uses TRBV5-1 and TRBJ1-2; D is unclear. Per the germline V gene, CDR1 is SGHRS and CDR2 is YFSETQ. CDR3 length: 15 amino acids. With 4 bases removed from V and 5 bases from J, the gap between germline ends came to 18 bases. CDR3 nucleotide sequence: TGCGCCAGCAGCAAGTCTTCGGGGATTTCGTATGGCTACACCTTC. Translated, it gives CASSKSSGISYGYTF.

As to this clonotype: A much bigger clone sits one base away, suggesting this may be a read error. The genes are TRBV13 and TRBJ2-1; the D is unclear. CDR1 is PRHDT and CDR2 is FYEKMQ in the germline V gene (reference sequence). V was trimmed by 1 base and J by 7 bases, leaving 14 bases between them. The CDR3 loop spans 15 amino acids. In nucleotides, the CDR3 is TGTGCCAGCAGCTTAGAAGGGTACGGAGTGAATGAGCAGTTCTTC. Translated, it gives CASSLEGYGVNEQFF.

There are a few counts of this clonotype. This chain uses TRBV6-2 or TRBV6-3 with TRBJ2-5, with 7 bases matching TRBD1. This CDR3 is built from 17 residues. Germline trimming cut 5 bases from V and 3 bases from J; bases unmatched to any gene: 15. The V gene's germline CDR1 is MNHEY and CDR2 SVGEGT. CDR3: CASSLPTDRVGEETQYF. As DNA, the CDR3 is TGTGCCAGCAGTCTCCCCACCGACAGGGTCGGCGAAGAGACCCAGTACTTC.

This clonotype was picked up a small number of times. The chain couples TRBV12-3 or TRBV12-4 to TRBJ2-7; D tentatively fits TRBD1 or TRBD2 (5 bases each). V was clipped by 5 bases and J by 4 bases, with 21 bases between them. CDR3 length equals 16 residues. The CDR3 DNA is TGTGCCAGCAGTCTCCGTCCGGCGGGTAAGGGGTACGAGCAGTACTTC. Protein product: CASSLRPAGKGYEQYF.

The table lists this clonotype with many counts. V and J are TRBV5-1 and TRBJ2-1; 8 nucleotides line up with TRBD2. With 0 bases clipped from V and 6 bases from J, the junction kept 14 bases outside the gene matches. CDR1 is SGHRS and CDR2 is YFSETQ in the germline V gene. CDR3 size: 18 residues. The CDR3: CASSLEASGYRGPNEQFF. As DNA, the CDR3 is TGCGCCAGCAGCTTGGAGGCTAGCGGGTATAGAGGTCCCAATGAGCAGTTCTTC.

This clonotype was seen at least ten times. CDR3 bases: TGCGCCAGCAGCGCTGGACAGGGGGGCACTGAAGCTTTCTTT. Translated, it gives CASSAGQGGTEAFF. The chain combines TRBV5-1 with TRBJ1-1, with 10 positions matching TRBD1. This CDR3 region has 14 residues. The V gene's germline CDR1 is SGHRS and CDR2 YFSETQ. V lost 4 bases to trimming and J lost 4 bases; unmatched junction nucleotides: 4.

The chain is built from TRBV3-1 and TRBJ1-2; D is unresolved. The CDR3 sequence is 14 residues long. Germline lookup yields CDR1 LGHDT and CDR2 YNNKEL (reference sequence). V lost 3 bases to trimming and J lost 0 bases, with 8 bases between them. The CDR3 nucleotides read TGTGCCAGCAGCCACTTCACAGCTAACTATGGCTACACCTTC. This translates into CASSHFTANYGYTF.

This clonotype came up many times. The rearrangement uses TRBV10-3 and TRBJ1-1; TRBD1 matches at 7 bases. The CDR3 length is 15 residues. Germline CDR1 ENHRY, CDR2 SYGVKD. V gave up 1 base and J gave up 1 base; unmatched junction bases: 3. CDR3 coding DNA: TGTGCCATCAGTGAGTTGGGACAGAAGAACACTGAAGCTTTCTTT. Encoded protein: CAISELGQKNTEAFF.

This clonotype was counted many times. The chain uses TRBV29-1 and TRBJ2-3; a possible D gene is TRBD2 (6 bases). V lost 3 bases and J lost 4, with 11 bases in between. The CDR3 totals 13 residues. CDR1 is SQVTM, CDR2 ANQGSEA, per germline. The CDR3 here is CSVDAGPPDTQYF. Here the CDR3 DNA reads TGCAGCGTTGATGCGGGACCACCAGATACGCAGTATTTT.

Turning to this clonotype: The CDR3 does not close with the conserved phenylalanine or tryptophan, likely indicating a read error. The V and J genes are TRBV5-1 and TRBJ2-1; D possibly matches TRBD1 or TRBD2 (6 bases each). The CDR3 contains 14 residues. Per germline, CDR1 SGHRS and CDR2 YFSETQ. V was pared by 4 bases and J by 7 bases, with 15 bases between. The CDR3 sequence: CASSPQGGRNEQFL. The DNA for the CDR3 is TGCGCCAGCAGCCCACAGGGAGGTAGAAATGAGCAGTTCTTG.

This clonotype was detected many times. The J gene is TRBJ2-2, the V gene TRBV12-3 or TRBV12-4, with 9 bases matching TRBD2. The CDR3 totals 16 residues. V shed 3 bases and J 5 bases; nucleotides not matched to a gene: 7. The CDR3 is CASSLLAGDGTGELFF. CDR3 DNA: TGTGCCAGCAGTTTGTTAGCGGGAGATGGGACCGGGGAGCTGTTTTTT.

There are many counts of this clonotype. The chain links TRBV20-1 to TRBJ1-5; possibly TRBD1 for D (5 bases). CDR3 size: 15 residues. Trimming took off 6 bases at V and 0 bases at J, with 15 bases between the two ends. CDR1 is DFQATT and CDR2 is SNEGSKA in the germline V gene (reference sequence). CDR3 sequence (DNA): TGCAGTGCCAGCCGGGACGGAGATAGCAATCAGCCCCAGCATTTT. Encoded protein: CSASRDGDSNQPQHF.

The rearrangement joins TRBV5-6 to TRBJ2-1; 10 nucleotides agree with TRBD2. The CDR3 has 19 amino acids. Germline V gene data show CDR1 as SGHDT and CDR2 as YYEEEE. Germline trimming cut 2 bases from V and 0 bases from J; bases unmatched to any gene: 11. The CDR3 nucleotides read TGTGCCAGCAGCTTTCGGACTAGCGGTCTATTAAGCTCCTACAATGAGCAGTTCTTC. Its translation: CASSFRTSGLLSSYNEQFF.